This TCR beta chain comes out of a study of blood T cell repertoires in COVID-19. At the level of the study: Collection of acute and convalescent COVID-19 samples took place in the United States, Italy and Spain. From T cells, B-cell-depleted T cells, or PBMCs came the material, which was cDNA or gDNA.

The assay was immunoSEQ multiplex PCR, and TCRdb's table has in-frame clones only and misses some. The table shows about 220,000 clones, with 88% occurring only once. The V gene end was trimmed by 6 bases and the J gene end by 4 bases; junction bases not matched to a gene: 6. The CDR3 totals 13 residues. From germline, CDR1 is MNHNS and CDR2 SASEGT. This chain uses TRBV6-1 with TRBJ2-7; 7 bases line up with TRBD2. Sequenced input: PBMCs or T cells enriched from blood (not recorded which). The clonotype originates from a woman in her 40s with acute COVID-19. In DNA form, the CDR3 reads TGTGCCAGCAGCCGAAAGGGAGGGTACGAGCAGTACGTC. Translating it yields CASSRKGGYEQYV.